This T cell receptor (beta chain) stems from a study of shared clonotypes between healthy human individuals. The CDR3 is made up of 14 amino acids. CDR1 and CDR2 from the germline V gene are MNHEY and SMNVEV (reference sequence). Trimming cost V 5 bases and J 3 bases, with 11 bases left between them. In regard to this clone: Its antigen is undetermined. At the DNA level, this CDR3 is encoded by other sequences in the same sample as well.

Study-wide findings and caveats: Naive CD4 clonotype sharing across a few donors was about 5.3%.

Measured with immunoSEQ multiplex PCR; TCRdb has only the in-frame clones, and not every one. The sample has 2 million or so clones, approximately 94% seen once. Naive CD8 cells were CD45RO-negative, positively selected for CCR7, excluding terminally differentiated effector memory CD45RA+ cells. Free of recent acute infections or vaccinations, the donors were healthy HIV-negative adults. This receptor was taken from a man in his late teens or twenties in good health. The chain has TRBV27 and TRBJ1-5; TRBD1 is a possible D gene (6 bases). Input material: naive CD8+ T cells sorted from blood. This CDR3 is CASSLTGSNQPQHF. In DNA, the CDR3 is TGTGCCAGCAGTCTCACAGGGTCCAATCAGCCCCAGCATTTT.